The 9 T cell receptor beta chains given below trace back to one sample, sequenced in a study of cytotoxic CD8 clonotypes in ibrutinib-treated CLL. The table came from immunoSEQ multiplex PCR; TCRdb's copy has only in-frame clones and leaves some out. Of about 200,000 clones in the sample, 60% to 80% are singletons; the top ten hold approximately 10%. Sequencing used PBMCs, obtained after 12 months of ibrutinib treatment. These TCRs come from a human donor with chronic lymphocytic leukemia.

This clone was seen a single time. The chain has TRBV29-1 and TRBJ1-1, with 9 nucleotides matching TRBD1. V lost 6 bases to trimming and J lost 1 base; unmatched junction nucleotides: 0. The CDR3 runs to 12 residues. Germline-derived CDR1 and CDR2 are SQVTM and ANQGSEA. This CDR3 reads CSVGQGNTEAFF. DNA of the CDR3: TGCAGCGTGGGACAGGGGAACACTGAAGCTTTCTTT.

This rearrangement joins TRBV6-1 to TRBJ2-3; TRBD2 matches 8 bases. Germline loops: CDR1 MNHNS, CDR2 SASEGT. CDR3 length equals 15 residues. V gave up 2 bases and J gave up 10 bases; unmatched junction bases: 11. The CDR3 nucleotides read TGTGCCAGCAGTGAACTGGCGGGAGGCCGCCTGGCGCAGTATTTT. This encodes CASSELAGGRLAQYF.

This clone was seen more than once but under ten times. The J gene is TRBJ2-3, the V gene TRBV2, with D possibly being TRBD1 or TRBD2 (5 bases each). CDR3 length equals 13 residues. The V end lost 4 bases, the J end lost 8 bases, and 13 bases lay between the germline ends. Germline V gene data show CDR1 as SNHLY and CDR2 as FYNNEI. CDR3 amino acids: CASSGGDQGTQYF. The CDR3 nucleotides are TGTGCCAGCAGTGGTGGGGACCAGGGTACGCAGTATTTT.

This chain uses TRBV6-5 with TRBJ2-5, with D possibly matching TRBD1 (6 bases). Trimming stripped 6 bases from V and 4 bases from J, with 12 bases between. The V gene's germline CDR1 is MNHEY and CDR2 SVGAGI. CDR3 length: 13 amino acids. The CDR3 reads CASREQGTETQYF. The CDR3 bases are TGTGCCAGCAGAGAACAGGGTACAGAGACCCAGTACTTC.

In DNA form, the CDR3 reads TGTGCCAGCAGTCCGCTAGCGGGAGGGGTCGACGAGCAGTACTTC. This encodes CASSPLAGGVDEQYF. This chain connects TRBV27 to TRBJ2-7; 12 bases align to TRBD2. V trimming: 5 bases; J trimming: 5 bases; junction bases outside the gene matches: 7. The CDR3 extends over 15 amino acids. The germline V gene has CDR1 MNHEY and CDR2 SMNVEV (reference sequence).

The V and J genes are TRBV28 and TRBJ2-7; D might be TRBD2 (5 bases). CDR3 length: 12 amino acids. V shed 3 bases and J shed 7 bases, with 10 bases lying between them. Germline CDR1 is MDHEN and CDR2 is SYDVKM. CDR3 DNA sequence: TGTGCCAGCAGTTTGCCGGGATTTGAGCAGTACTTC. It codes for CASSLPGFEQYF.

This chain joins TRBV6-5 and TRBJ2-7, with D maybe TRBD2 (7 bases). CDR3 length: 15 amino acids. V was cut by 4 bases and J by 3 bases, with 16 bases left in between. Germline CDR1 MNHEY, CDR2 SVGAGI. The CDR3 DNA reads TGTGCCAGCAGTTCCGCTGGGGGGGGCGGCTACGAGCAGTACTTC. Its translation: CASSSAGGGGYEQYF.

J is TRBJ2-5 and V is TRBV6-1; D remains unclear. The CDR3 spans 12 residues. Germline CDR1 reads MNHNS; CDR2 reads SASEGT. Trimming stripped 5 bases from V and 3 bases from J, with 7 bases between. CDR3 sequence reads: CASSPYKETQYF. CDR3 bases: TGTGCCAGCAGTCCCTATAAAGAGACCCAGTACTTC.

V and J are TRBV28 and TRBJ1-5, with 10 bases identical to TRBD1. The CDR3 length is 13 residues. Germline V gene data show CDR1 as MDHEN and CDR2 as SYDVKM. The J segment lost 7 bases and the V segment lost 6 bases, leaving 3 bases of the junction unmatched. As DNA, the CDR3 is TGTGCCAGCAGAGGACAGGGGGGGCAGCCCCAGCATTTT. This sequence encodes CASRGQGGQPQHF.